This T cell receptor (beta chain) was captured by sequencing in a study of blood T cell repertoires in COVID-19. Only in-frame clones appear in the TCRdb table, and some are missing; sequencing was by immunoSEQ multiplex PCR. The repertoire holds about 70,000 clones, over 65% seen once, with less than 40% in the top ten. The sequenced sample consisted of peripheral blood. The receptor comes from a woman aged 65 to 85 with acute or convalescent COVID-19.

Here the CDR3 DNA reads TGTGCCAGCAACGATCGACTAGCGCGAGAGACCCAGTACTTC. Translating it yields CASNDRLARETQYF. The V call is TRBV28, the J call TRBJ2-5, with 8 bases fitting TRBD2. With 7 bases clipped from V and 4 bases from J, the junction kept 8 bases outside the gene matches. Germline-derived CDR1 and CDR2 are MDHEN and SYDVKM. The CDR3 extends over 14 amino acids.